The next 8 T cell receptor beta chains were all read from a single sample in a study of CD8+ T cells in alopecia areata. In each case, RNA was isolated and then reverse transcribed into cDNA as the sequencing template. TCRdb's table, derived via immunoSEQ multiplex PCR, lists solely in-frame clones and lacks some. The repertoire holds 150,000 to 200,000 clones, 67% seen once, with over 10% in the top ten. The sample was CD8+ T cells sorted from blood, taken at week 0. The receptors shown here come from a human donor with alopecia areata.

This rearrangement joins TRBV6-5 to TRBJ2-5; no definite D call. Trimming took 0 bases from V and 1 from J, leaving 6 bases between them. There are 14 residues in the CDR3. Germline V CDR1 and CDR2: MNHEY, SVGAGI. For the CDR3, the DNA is TGTGCCAGCAGTTACTCGAGCCCCCAAGAGACCCAGTACTTC. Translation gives CASSYSSPQETQYF.

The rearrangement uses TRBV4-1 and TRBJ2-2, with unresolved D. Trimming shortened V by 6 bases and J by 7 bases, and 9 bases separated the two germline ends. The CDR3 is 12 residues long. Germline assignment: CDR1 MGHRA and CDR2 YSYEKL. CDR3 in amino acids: CASSPPVGELFF. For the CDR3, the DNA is TGCGCCAGCAGTCCCCCGGTCGGGGAGCTGTTTTTT.

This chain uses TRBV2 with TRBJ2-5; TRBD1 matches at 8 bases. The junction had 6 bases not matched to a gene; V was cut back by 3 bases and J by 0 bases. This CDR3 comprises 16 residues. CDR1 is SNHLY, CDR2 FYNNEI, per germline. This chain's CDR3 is CASSERDRSYQETQYF. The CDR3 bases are TGTGCCAGCAGTGAGAGGGACAGGTCGTACCAAGAGACCCAGTACTTC.

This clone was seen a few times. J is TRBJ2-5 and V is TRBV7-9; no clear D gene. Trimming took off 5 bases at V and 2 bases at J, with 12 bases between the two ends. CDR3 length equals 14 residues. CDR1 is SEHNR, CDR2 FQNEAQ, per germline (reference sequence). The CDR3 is CASSRGAPQETQYF. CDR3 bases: TGTGCCAGCAGCCGCGGAGCGCCTCAAGAGACCCAGTACTTC.

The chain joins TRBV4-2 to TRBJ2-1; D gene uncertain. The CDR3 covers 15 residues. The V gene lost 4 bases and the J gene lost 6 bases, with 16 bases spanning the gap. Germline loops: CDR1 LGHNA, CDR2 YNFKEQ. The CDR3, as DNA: TGTGCCAGCAGCCCTTTTATCGGCCGCCGCAATGAGCAGTTCTTC. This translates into CASSPFIGRRNEQFF.

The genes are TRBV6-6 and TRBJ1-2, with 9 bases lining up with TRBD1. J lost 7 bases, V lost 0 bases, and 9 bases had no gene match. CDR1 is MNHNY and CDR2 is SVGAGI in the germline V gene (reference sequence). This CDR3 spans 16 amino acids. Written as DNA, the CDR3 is TGTGCCAGCAGTTACTCGCAGTCGGGACAGGGTATTGGCTACACCTTC. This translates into CASSYSQSGQGIGYTF.

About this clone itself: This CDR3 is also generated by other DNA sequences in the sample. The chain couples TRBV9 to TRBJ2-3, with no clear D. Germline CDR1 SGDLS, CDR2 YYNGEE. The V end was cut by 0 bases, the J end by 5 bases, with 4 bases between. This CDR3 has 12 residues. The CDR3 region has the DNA TGTGCCAGCAGCGTAGGGGGAGATACGCAGTATTTT. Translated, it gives CASSVGGDTQYF.

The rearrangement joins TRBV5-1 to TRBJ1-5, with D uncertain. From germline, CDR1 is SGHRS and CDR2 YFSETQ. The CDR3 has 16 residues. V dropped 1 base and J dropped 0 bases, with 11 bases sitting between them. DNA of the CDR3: TGCGCCAGCAGCTTGAGGCAGCCCTTTAGCAATCAGCCCCAGCATTTT. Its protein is CASSLRQPFSNQPQHF.